This TCR beta chain was documented in a study of blood T cell repertoires in COVID-19. Study background: PBMCs, B-cell-depleted T cells, or T cells were the source of the cDNA or gDNA that made up the material.

Repertoires were generated with immunoSEQ multiplex PCR, while TCRdb's copy carries only in-frame clones and drops some. The table has 150,000 to 200,000 clones, more than 65% seen once. The ends lost 5 bases at V and 5 bases at J; junction bases unmatched: 16. This CDR3 contains 18 residues. Germline assignment: CDR1 LNHDA and CDR2 SQIVND (reference sequence). The clonotype comes from a woman in her 50s with acute COVID-19. The material sequenced was PBMCs or T cells enriched from blood (not recorded which). This chain uses TRBV19 with TRBJ2-1, with 9 nucleotides matching TRBD1. CDR3 DNA: TGTGCCAGTAGTCCCCGGGACAGGGCCGTTTTCCCCCACAATGAGCAGTTCTTC. Protein: CASSPRDRAVFPHNEQFF.